This T cell receptor beta chain stems from a study of vaccination and CD4 T cells after COVID-19. Overall study: Six males and four females, two Hispanic, made up the convalescents.

Details on this clonotype: Its specificity is unknown.

The Oncomine TCR Beta short-read assay was applied to DNA of cultured CD4+ T cells. TCRdb reprocessed the PCR reads with MiXCR, giving one entry per CDR3 protein. The table has 20,000 to 25,000 distinct CDR3 sequences, roughly 70% seen once. Indicated treatment: roughly 10-day PBMC culture with coronavirus spike peptide pools or control peptides (ViraFEST assay). The TCR originated in a human donor who received a COVID-19 vaccine. Sequenced here: CD4+ T cells from blood, cultured in vitro, sampled after SARS-CoV-2 vaccination.

CDR3 sequence (DNA): TGTGCCAGCAGTGATGGGGGGAGTGAAGGGGTGAGGACCTCCTACGAGCAGTACTTC. Its translation is CASSDGGSEGVRTSYEQYF. The gene calls are TRBV6-1 and TRBJ2-7; D is perhaps TRBD2 (6 bases). Per germline, CDR1 MNHNS and CDR2 SASEGT. Trimming stripped 3 bases from V and 0 bases from J, with 24 bases between. There are 19 residues in the CDR3.